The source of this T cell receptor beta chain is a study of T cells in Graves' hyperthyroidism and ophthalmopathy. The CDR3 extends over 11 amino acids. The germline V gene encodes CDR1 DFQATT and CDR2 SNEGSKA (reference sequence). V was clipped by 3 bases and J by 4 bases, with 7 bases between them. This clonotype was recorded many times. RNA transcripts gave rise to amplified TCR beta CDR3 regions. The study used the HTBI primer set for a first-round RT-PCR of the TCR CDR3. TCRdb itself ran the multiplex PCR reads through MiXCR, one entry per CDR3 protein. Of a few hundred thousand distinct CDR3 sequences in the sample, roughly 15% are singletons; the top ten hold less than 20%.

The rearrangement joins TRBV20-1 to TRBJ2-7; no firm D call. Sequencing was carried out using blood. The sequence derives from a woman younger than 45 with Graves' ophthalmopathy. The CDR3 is CSASVGYEQYF. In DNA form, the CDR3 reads TGCAGTGCTAGTGTGGGATACGAGCAGTACTTC.